A selection of T cell receptor beta chains follows, all from one sample in a study of T cell responses to AZD1222 COVID-19 vaccine. TCRdb's copy holds only in-frame clones and misses some; the assay was immunoSEQ multiplex PCR. The sample holds 120,000 to 150,000 clones, about nine tenths seen once. Specimen: peripheral blood, collected on day 0 of AZD1222 vaccination. The source of these receptors is an adult in good health. Each CDR3 is given with its conserved first and last residue. D genes are given only for firm matches. Size is omitted from some rows. Given values are once, few, many or a class for expanded clones.

v_gene	d_gene	abundance	j_gene	CDR3aa	CDR3nt
TRBV7-2	TRBD2	-	TRBJ2-5	CASSLGLAGGMETQYF	TGTGCCAGCAGTCTCGGACTAGCGGGAGGTATGGAGACCCAGTACTTC
TRBV19	-	-	TRBJ2-1	CASSIRTVSYNEQFF	TGTGCCAGTAGTATCAGGACGGTCTCCTACAATGAGCAGTTCTTC
TRBV30	-	many	TRBJ2-7	CACSGSLSSGEQYF	TGTGCCTGCTCCGGGAGCCTAAGTTCAGGGGAGCAGTACTTC
TRBV29-1	-	-	TRBJ1-3	CSARIGRTGNTIYF	TGCAGCGCCCGGATCGGACGGACTGGAAACACCATATATTTT
TRBV7-2	TRBD2	-	TRBJ2-5	CASSPSGTSYRETQYF	TGTGCCAGCAGCCCATCCGGGACTAGTTATAGAGAGACCCAGTACTTC
TRBV7-9	-	-	TRBJ2-6	CASSPDTSGANVLTF	TGTGCCAGCAGCCCGGACACCTCTGGGGCCAACGTCCTGACTTTC
TRBV6-5	-	-	TRBJ1-1	CASSYRPIGDTEAFF	TGTGCCAGCAGTTACAGACCGATCGGAGACACTGAAGCTTTCTTT
TRBV5-4	TRBD2	once	TRBJ2-7	CASSSLLTSGSYEQYF	TGTGCCAGCAGCTCCCTTTTGACTAGCGGGAGCTACGAGCAGTACTTC
TRBV3-1/TRBV3-2	TRBD2	-	TRBJ2-7	CASSEGSGRYEQYF	TGTGCCAGCAGCGAGGGTAGCGGGAGGTACGAGCAGTACTTC
TRBV3-1/TRBV3-2	-	-	TRBJ1-6	CASSQKGQFTALHF	TGTGCCAGCAGCCAGAAGGGACAATTCACCGCCCTCCACTTT
TRBV4-1	TRBD2	-	TRBJ2-7	CASSLGLAGGPTPYEQYF	TGCGCCAGCAGCCTGGGACTAGCGGGAGGCCCGACTCCCTACGAGCAGTACTTC
TRBV20-1	-	few	TRBJ1-2	CSASAYSGYTF	TGCAGTGCCTCAGCGTATTCTGGCTACACCTTC
TRBV6-4	-	-	TRBJ2-3	CASSVTPTDTQYF	TGTGCCAGCAGTGTTACCCCCACAGATACGCAGTATTTT
TRBV18	-	once	TRBJ1-5	CASSPGQRPVGPQHF	TGTGCCAGCTCACCAGGGCAGAGGCCTGTTGGGCCCCAGCATTTT
TRBV10-1	TRBD2	-	TRBJ2-7	CAGSHRWLAGNTYEQYF	TGCGCCGGCTCCCACCGGTGGCTAGCGGGAAACACCTACGAGCAGTACTTC
TRBV23-1	-	-	TRBJ2-1	CASTEQDCSGDEQFF	TGCGCCAGCACTGAACAGGACTGCAGCGGCGATGAGCAGTTCTTC
TRBV10-3	-	-	TRBJ2-3	CAISGGGTDTQYF	TGTGCCATCAGTGGAGGCGGCACAGATACGCAGTATTTT
TRBV6-2/TRBV6-3	-	once	TRBJ1-6	CASSQAENSPLHF	TGTGCCAGCAGTCAGGCTGAGAATTCACCCCTCCACTTT
TRBV7-2	-	-	TRBJ1-5	CASSLNAVSNQPQHF	TGTGCCAGCAGCTTAAACGCAGTCAGCAATCAGCCCCAGCATTTT
TRBV10-1	TRBD2	few	TRBJ2-3	CASGAGDGTDTQYF	TGCGCCAGCGGGGCGGGAGACGGCACAGATACGCAGTATTTT
TRBV7-2	-	-	TRBJ2-3	CASKGGSTDTQYF	TGTGCCTCAAAGGGGGGAAGCACAGATACGCAGTATTTT
TRBV10-3	TRBD2	once	TRBJ2-1	CAISEPGLAGGSSYNEQFF	TGTGCCATCAGTGAGCCGGGACTAGCGGGAGGGTCTTCGTACAATGAGCAGTTCTTC
TRBV14	TRBD1	-	TRBJ2-1	CASSHPWGTGQNEQFF	TGTGCCAGCAGCCACCCTTGGGGGACAGGGCAGAATGAGCAGTTCTTC
TRBV6-4	-	-	TRBJ1-5	CASSEAGGNQPQHF	TGTGCCAGCAGTGAGGCCGGGGGGAATCAGCCCCAGCATTTT
TRBV5-1	-	-	TRBJ1-2	CASSLEGGYTF	TGCGCCAGCAGCTTGGAAGGGGGCTACACCTTC
TRBV5-5	-	once	TRBJ1-2	CASSFVGDFGYGYTF	TGTGCCAGCAGCTTTGTAGGAGATTTCGGCTATGGCTACACCTTC
TRBV28	-	few	TRBJ2-5	CASTGPWAETQYF	TGTGCCAGCACGGGACCTTGGGCGGAGACCCAGTACTTC
TRBV19	TRBD1	-	TRBJ1-1	CASSQTGVGTEAFF	TGTGCCAGTAGTCAGACAGGGGTTGGCACTGAAGCTTTCTTT
TRBV19	-	-	TRBJ1-1	CASSMANGNTEAFF	TGTGCCAGTAGTATGGCCAACGGGAACACTGAAGCTTTCTTT
TRBV15	-	-	TRBJ1-2	CATSRDWHADGYTF	TGTGCCACCAGCAGAGATTGGCACGCGGATGGCTACACCTTC
TRBV28	-	-	TRBJ2-4	CASSFTPPSKNIQYF	TGTGCCAGCAGTTTCACCCCACCCTCCAAAAACATTCAGTACTTC
TRBV7-9	-	-	TRBJ2-7	CASSFIGRGPYEQYF	TGTGCCAGCAGCTTCATCGGACGGGGACCCTACGAGCAGTACTTC
TRBV27	-	-	TRBJ2-2	CASSFNTGELFF	TGTGCCAGCAGTTTTAACACCGGGGAGCTGTTTTTT
TRBV4-1	-	-	TRBJ1-6	CASSQVGGAFSPLHF	TGCGCCAGCAGCCAAGTTGGTGGGGCTTTTTCACCCCTCCACTTT
TRBV15	TRBD2	-	TRBJ2-1	CATSRAGVSYNEQFF	TGTGCCACCAGCCGAGCGGGAGTTTCCTACAATGAGCAGTTCTTC
TRBV4-2	-	-	TRBJ2-2	CASSQESSVTGELFF	TGTGCCAGCAGCCAAGAGTCTAGCGTCACCGGGGAGCTGTTTTTT
TRBV19	-	once	TRBJ1-5	CASRDSSRPQHF	TGTGCCAGTAGGGACAGTTCGCGGCCCCAGCATTTT
TRBV7-6	TRBD1	-	TRBJ1-6	CASSRMPGQGSSPLHF	TGTGCCAGCAGCCGTATGCCGGGACAGGGATCCTCACCCCTCCACTTT
TRBV6-6	TRBD1	-	TRBJ1-2	CASSDRGIYGYTF	TGTGCCAGTAGCGACAGGGGGATTTATGGCTACACCTTC
TRBV15	-	-	TRBJ1-1	CATSRALVGTEAFF	TGTGCCACCAGCAGAGCTCTGGTTGGAACTGAAGCTTTCTTT
TRBV18	-	-	TRBJ1-4	CASSRDRLGEKLFF	TGTGCCAGCTCACGAGACAGGCTCGGGGAAAAACTGTTTTTT
TRBV10-3	-	-	TRBJ2-3	CAIGPSGTDTQYF	TGTGCCATCGGTCCTAGCGGCACAGATACGCAGTATTTT